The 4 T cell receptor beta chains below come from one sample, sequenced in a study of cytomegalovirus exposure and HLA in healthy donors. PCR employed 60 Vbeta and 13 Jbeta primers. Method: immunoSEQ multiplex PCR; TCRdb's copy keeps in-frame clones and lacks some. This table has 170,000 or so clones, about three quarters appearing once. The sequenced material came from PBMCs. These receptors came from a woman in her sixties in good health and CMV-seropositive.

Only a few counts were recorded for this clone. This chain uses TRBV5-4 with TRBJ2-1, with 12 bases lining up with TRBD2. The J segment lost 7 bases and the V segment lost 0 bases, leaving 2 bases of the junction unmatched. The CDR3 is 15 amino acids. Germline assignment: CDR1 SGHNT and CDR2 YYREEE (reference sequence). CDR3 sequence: CASSLVTSGRNEQFF. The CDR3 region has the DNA TGTGCCAGCAGCTTGGTAACTAGCGGGAGGAATGAGCAGTTCTTC.

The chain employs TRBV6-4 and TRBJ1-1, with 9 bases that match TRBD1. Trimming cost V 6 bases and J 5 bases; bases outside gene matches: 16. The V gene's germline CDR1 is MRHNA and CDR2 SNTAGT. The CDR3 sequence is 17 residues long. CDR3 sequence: CASSPPGTGYVGTEAFF. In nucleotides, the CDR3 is TGTGCCAGCAGCCCCCCTGGGACAGGGTACGTCGGGACTGAAGCTTTCTTT.

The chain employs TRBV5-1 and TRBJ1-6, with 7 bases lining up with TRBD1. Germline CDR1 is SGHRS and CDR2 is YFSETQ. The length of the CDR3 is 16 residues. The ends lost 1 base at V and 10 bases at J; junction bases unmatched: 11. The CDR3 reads CASSLTGAPMKSPLHF. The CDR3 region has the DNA TGCGCCAGCAGCTTGACAGGGGCCCCAATGAAGTCACCCCTCCACTTT.

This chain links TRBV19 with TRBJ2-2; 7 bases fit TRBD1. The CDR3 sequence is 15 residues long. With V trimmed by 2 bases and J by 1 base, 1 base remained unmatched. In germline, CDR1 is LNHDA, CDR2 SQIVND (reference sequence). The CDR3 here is CASSIRQGNTGELFF. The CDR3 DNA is TGTGCCAGTAGTATAAGACAGGGGAACACCGGGGAGCTGTTTTTT.